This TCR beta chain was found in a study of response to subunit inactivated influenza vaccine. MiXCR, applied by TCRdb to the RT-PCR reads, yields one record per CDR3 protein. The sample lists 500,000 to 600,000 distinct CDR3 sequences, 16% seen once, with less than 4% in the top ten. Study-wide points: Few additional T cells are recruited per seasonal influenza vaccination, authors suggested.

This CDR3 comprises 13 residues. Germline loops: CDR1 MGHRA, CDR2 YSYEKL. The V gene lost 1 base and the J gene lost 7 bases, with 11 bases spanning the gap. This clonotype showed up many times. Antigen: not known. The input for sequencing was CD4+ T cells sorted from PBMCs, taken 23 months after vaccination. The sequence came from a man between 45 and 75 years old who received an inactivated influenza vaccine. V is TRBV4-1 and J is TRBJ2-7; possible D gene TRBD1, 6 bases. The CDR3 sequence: CASSQVQGQEQYF. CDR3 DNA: TGCGCCAGCAGCCAAGTACAGGGTCAGGAGCAGTACTTC.